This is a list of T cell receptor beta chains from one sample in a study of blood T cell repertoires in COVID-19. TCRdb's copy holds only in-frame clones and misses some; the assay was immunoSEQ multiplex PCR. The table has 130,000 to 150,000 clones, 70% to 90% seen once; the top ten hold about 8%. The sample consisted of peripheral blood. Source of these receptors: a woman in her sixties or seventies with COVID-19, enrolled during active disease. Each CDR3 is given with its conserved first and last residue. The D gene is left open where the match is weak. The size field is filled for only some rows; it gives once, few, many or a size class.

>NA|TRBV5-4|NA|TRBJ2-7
TGTGCCAGCAGCTTGGACGGTTCCTACGAGCAGTACTTC
CASSLDGSYEQYF
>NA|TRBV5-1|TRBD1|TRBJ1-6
TGCGCCAGCAGCCCGGACAGGGGGAATTCACCCCTCCACTTT
CASSPDRGNSPLHF
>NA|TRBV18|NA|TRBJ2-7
TGTGCCAGCTCACCGTTTGGGACTGCCGGCGAGCAGTACTTC
CASSPFGTAGEQYF
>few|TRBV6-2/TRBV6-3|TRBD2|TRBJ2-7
TGTGCCAGCAGTTACTCCCAAGGTGAGCGGGGGGCCTTACACGAGCAGTACTTC
CASSYSQGERGALHEQYF
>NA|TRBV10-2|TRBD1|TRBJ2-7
TGCGCCAGCAGTGGAGGACAGGGGGCTTCCTACGAGCAGTACTTC
CASSGGQGASYEQYF
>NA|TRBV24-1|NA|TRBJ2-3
TGTGCCACCAGGGACACTCACACAGATACGCAGTATTTT
CATRDTHTDTQYF
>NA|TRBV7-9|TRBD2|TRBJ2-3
TGTGCCACCCCGCTTCCGGGGGGTGGTACAGATACGCAGTATTTT
CATPLPGGGTDTQYF
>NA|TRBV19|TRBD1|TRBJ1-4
TGTGCCAGTAGTCTCCGGGACAGGCGGAATGAAAAACTGTTTTTT
CASSLRDRRNEKLFF
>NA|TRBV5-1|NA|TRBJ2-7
TGCGCCAGCAGCAGAAACCCTGAAATAACTAGCACCTACGAGCAGTACTTC
CASSRNPEITSTYEQYF
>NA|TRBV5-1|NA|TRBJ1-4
TGCGCCAGCAGCCGGACAGAAGCTAATGAAAAACTGTTTTTT
CASSRTEANEKLFF
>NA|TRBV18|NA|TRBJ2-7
TGTGCCAGCTCACGGTCGGGAGAAGATGGCGAGCAGTACTTC
CASSRSGEDGEQYF
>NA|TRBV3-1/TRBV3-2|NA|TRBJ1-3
TGTGCCAGCAGCCAAGACAGGTCTTCTGGAAACACCATATATTTT
CASSQDRSSGNTIYF
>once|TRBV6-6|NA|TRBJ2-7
TGTGCCAGCAGGGAAACAGGGACCTACTACGAGCAGTACTTC
CASRETGTYYEQYF
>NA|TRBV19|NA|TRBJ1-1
TGTGCCAGTAGTCCTAACAGGGTTCCGTACACTGAAGCTTTCTTT
CASSPNRVPYTEAFF
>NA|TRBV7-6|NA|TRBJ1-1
TGTGCCAGCAGCCGAATCACGGCAACAGGGCCTATGAACACTGAAGCTTTCTTT
CASSRITATGPMNTEAFF
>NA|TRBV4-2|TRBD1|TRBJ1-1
TGTGCCAGCAGCCGAGACAGGGGATCCGGCACTGAAGCTTTCTTT
CASSRDRGSGTEAFF
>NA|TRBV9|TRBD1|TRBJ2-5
TGTGCCAGCAGCGCCCACGGGACAGCCCTGCTAGAGACCCAGTACTTC
CASSAHGTALLETQYF
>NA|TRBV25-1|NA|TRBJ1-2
TGTGCCAGCAGTGATCAGTATGGCTACACCTTC
CASSDQYGYTF
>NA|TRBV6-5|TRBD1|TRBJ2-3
TGTGCCAGCAGGCTACGACAGGGCGTGTTGGATACGCAGTATTTT
CASRLRQGVLDTQYF
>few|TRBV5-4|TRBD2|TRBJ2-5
TGTGCCAGCAGCTCCGCGGGAGGGGGGGAAGTAGAGACCCAGTACTTC
CASSSAGGGEVETQYF
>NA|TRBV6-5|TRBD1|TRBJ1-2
TGTGCCAGCAGTTACGACAGGGGACCCTATGGCTACACCTTC
CASSYDRGPYGYTF
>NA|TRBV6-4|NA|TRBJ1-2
TGTGCCAGCAGTACTCCAGGGTATGGCTACACCTTC
CASSTPGYGYTF
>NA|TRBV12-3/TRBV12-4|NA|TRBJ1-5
TGTGCCAGCAGTTTAACAATTCAGCCCCAGCATTTT
CASSLTIQPQHF
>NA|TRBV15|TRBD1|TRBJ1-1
TGTGCCACCAGCAGAGATTGGAGGACAGGAAAGAACACTGAAGCTTTCTTT
CATSRDWRTGKNTEAFF
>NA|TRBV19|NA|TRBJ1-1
TGTGCCAGTAATAAACCCCCCCTAAACACTGAAGCTTTCTTT
CASNKPPLNTEAFF
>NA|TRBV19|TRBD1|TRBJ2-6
TGTGCCAGTAGTCTCTACGGGGGACAGGTTTCTACCGGGGCCAACGTCCTGACTTTC
CASSLYGGQVSTGANVLTF
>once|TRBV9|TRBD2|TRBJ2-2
TGTGCCAGCAGCGTATTCGCGGGGGGGAACACCGGGGAGCTGTTTTTT
CASSVFAGGNTGELFF
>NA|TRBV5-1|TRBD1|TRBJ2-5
TGCGCCAGCAGCTTGGACAGGGGGCGCGCAGAGACCCAGTACTTC
CASSLDRGRAETQYF
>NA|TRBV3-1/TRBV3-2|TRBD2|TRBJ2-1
TGTGCCAGCAGCCGAGGACTAGCGGGGCTCTCCTACAATGAGCAGTTCTTC
CASSRGLAGLSYNEQFF
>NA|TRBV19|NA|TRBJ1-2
TGTGCCAGTAGTATGATGGCAGGGGCTCTTTATGGCTACACCTTC
CASSMMAGALYGYTF
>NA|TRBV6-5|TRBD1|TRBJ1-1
TGTGCCAGCAGTTATTCTGGGACAGGGCGGGTCACTGAAGCTTTCTTT
CASSYSGTGRVTEAFF
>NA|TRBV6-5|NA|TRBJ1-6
TGTGCCAGCAGGCCGGACACAAGTAATTCACCCCTCCACTTT
CASRPDTSNSPLHF
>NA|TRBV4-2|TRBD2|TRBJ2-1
TGTGCCAGCAGCCAAGAAGCGGGGGGGCCCTATGAGCAGTTCTTC
CASSQEAGGPYEQFF
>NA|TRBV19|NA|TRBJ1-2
TGTGCCAGTAGTATGCAGGGATCAAACTATGGCTACACCTTC
CASSMQGSNYGYTF
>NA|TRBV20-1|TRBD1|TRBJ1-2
TGCAGTGCTAGTGAGGGAGAGGGACAGGGCTACACCTTC
CSASEGEGQGYTF
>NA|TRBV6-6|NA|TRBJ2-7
TGTGCCAGCAGAGCTTCAATGAACTACGAGCAGTACTTC
CASRASMNYEQYF
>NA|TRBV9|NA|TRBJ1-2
TGTGCCAGCAGCGCCCTAGGAGGGGCCGGGAACTATGGCTACACCTTC
CASSALGGAGNYGYTF
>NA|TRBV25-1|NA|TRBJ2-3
TGTGCCAGCAGTGAATATGAGGGTACGCAGTATTTT
CASSEYEGTQYF
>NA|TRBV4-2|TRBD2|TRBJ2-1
TGTGCCAGCAGCCCCGCAATGGGACTAGCGGACCTAAATGGGCAGTTCTTC
CASSPAMGLADLNGQFF
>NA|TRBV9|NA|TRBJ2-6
TGTGCCAGCAGCGTAGTCCAGGACTACCCTGGGGCCAACGTCCTGACTTTC
CASSVVQDYPGANVLTF
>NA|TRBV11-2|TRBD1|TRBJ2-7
TGTGCCAGCAGCTTAGGTGGGACAGGGGATTACGAGCAGTACTTC
CASSLGGTGDYEQYF
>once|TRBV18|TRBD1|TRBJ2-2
TGTGCCAGCTCACCAGGGACAGGGATGAACACCGGGGAGCTGTTTTTT
CASSPGTGMNTGELFF